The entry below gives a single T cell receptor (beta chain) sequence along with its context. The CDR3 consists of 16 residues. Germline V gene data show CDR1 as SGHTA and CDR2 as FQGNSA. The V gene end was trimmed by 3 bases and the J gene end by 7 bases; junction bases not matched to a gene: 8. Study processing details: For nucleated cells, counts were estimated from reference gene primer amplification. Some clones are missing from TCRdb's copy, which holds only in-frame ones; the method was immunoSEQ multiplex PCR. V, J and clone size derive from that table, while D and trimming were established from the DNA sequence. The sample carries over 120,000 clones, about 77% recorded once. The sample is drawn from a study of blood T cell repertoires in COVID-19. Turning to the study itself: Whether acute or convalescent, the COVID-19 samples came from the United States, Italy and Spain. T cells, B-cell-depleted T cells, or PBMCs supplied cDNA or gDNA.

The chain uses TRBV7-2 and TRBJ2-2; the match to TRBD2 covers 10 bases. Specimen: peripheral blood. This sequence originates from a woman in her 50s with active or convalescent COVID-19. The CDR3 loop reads CASSLSGGGPGGELFF. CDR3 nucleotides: TGTGCCAGCAGCTTGAGCGGGGGGGGCCCCGGCGGGGAGCTGTTTTTT.